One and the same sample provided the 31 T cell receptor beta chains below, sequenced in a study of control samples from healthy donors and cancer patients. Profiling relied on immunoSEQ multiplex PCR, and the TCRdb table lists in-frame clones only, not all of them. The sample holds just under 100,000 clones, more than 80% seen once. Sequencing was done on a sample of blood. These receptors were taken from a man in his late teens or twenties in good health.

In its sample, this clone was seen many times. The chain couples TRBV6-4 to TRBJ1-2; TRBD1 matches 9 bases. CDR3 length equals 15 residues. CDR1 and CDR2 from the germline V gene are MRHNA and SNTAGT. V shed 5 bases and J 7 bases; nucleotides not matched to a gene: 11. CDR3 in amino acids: CASSRGDREASGYTF. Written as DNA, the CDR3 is TGTGCCAGCAGTCGCGGGGACAGGGAGGCTTCTGGCTACACCTTC.

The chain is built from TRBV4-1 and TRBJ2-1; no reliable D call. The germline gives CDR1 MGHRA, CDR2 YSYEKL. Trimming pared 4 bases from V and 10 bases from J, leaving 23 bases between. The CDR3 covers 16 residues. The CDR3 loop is CASSRSPVATGWEQFF. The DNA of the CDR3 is TGCGCCAGCAGCCGCAGCCCGGTTGCGACTGGGTGGGAGCAGTTCTTC.

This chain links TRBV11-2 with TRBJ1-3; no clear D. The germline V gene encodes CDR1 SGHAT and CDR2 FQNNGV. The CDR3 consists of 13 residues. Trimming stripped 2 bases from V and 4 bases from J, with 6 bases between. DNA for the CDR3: TGTGCCAGCAGCTTATTCACCGGAAACACCATATATTTT. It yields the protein CASSLFTGNTIYF.

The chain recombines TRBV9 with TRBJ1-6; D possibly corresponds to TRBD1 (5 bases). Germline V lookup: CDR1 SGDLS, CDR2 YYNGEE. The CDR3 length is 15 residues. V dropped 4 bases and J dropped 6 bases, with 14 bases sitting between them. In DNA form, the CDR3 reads TGTGCCAGCAGCCCCGGGACCCTCTTTAATTCACCCCTCCACTTT. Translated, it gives CASSPGTLFNSPLHF.

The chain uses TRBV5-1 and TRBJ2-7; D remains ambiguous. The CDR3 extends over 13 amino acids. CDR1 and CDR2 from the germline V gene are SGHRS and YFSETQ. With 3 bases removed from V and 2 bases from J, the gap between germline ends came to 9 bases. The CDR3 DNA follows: TGCGCCAGCAGCTGGGCAGAGGCCTACGAGCAGTACTTC. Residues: CASSWAEAYEQYF.

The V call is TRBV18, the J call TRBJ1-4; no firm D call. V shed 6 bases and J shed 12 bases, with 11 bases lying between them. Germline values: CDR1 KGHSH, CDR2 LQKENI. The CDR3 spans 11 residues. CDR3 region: CASSPGIQLFF. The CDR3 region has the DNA TGTGCCAGCTCTCCAGGTATACAACTGTTTTTT. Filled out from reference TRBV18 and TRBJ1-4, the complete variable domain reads NAGVMQNPRHLVRRRGQEARLRCSPMKGHSHVYWYRQLPEEGLKFMVYLQKENIIDESGMPKERFSAEFPKEGPSILRIQQVVRGDSAAYFCASSPGIQLFFGSGTQLSVL.

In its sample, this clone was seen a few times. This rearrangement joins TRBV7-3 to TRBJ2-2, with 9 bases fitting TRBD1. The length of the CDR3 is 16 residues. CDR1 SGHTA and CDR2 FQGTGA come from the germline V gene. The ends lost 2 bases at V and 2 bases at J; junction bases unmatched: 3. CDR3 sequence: CASSLGGQGNTGELFF. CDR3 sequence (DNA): TGTGCCAGCAGCTTAGGGGGACAGGGTAACACCGGGGAGCTGTTTTTT.

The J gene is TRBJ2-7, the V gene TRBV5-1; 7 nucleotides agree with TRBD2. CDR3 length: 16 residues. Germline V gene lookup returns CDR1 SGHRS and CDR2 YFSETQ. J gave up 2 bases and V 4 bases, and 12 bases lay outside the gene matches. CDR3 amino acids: CASSLEPGLRTYEQYF. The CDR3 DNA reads TGCGCCAGCAGCCTGGAACCGGGACTACGAACCTACGAGCAGTACTTC.

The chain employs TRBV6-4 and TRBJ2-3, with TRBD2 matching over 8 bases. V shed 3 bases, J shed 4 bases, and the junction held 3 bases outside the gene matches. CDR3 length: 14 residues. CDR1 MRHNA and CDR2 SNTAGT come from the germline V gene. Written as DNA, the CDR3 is TGTGCCAGCAGTGAAGCGGGAGCTGCAGATACGCAGTATTTT. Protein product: CASSEAGAADTQYF.

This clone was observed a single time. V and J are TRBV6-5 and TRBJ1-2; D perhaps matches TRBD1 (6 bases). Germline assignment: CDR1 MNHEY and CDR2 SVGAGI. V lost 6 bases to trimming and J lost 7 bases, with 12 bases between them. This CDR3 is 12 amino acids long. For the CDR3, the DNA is TGTGCCAGCAGCACAGGGTTAGGTGGCTACACCTTC. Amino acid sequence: CASSTGLGGYTF.

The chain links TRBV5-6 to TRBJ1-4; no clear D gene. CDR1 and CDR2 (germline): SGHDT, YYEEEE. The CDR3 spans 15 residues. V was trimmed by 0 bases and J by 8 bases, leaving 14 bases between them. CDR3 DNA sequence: TGTGCCAGCAGCTTGGGATTGACGGCCAACGAAAAACTGTTTTTT. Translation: CASSLGLTANEKLFF.

The CDR3 nucleotides read TGCAGCGTACCCAGGGGCAGTGAGCAGTTCTTC. Protein sequence: CSVPRGSEQFF. This chain joins TRBV29-1 and TRBJ2-1, with D maybe TRBD1 (6 bases). The CDR3 spans 11 residues. Germline CDR1 is SQVTM and CDR2 is ANQGSEA. Trimming shortened V by 6 bases and J by 9 bases, and 12 bases separated the two germline ends.

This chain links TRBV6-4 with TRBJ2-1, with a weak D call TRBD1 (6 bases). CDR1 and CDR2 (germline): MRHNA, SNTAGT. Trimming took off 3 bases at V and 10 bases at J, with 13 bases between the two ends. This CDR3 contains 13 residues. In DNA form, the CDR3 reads TGTGCCAGCAGTGAGCTTACCAGGGGAGAGCAGTTCTTC. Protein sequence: CASSELTRGEQFF.

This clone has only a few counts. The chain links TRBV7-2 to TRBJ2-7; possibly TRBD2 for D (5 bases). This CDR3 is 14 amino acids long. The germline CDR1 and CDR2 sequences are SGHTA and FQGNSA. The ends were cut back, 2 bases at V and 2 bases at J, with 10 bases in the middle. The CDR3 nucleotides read TGTGCCAGCAGCTTAAGCGGCGTTACCTACGAGCAGTACTTC. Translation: CASSLSGVTYEQYF.

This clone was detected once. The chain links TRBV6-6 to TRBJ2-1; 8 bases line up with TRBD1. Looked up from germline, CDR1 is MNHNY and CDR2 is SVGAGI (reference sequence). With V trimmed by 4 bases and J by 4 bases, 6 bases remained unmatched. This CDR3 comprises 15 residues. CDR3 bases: TGTGCCAGCAGTTCGACAGGGGTTTCGTACAATGAGCAGTTCTTC. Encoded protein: CASSSTGVSYNEQFF.

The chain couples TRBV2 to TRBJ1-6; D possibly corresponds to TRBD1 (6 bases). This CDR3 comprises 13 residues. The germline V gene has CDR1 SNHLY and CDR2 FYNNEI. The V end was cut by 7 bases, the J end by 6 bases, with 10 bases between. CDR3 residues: CASKAGVNSPLHF. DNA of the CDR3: TGTGCCAGCAAGGCAGGGGTTAATTCACCCCTCCACTTT. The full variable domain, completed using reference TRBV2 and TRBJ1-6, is EPEVTQTPSHQVTQMGQEVILRCVPISNHLYFYWYRQILGQKVEFLVSFYNNEISEKSEIFDDQFSVERPDGSNFTLKIRSTKLEDSAMYFCASKAGVNSPLHFGNGTRLTVT.

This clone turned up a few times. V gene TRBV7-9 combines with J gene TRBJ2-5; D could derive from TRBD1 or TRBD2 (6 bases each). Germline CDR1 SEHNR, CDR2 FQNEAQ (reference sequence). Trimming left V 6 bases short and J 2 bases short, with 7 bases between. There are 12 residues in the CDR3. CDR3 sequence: CASRGGQETQYF. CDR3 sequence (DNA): TGTGCCAGCAGAGGGGGGCAAGAGACCCAGTACTTC.

The CDR3 region has the DNA TGTGCCAGTAGTTTCGGACAGGGAAACTACGAGCAGTACTTC. This codes for CASSFGQGNYEQYF. The V and J genes are TRBV19 and TRBJ2-7, with TRBD1 matching over 8 bases. V lost 5 bases to trimming and J lost 3 bases; unmatched junction nucleotides: 6. Germline V CDR1 and CDR2: LNHDA, SQIVND (reference sequence). The CDR3 is 14 residues long.

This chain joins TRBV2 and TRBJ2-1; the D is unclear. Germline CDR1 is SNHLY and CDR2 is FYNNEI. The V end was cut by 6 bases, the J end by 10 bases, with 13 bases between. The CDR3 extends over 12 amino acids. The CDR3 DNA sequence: TGTGCCAGCAGGGCGACTTCTACCGAGCAGTTCTTC. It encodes CASRATSTEQFF.

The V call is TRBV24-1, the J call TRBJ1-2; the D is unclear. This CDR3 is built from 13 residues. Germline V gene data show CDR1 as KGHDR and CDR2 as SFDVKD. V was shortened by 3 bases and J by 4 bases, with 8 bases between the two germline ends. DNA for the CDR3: TGTGCCACCAGTGATGCCCTTGGCTATGGCTACACCTTC. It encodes CATSDALGYGYTF.

The CDR3 DNA sequence: TGTGCCACCCGGGCGCTGGGTGGGGATGAAAAACTGTTTTTT. Its translation: CATRALGGDEKLFF. V and J are TRBV10-3 and TRBJ1-4; D call uncertain. V was cut by 10 bases and J by 6 bases, with 18 bases left in between. This CDR3 has 14 amino acids. In germline, CDR1 is ENHRY, CDR2 SYGVKD.

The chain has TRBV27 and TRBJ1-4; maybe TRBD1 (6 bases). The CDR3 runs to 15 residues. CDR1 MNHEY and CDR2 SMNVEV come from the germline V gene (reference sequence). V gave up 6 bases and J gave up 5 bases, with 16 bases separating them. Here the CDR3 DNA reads TGTGCCAGCAGGCCAACAGGGTCAGGAAATGAAAAACTGTTTTTT. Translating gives CASRPTGSGNEKLFF.

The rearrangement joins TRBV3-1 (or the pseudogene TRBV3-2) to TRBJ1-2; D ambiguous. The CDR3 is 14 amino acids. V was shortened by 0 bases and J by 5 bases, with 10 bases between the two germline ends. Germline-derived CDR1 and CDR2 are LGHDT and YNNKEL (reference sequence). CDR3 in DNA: TGTGCCAGCAGCCAAGAGAGTCAGCTATATGGCTACACCTTC. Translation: CASSQESQLYGYTF.

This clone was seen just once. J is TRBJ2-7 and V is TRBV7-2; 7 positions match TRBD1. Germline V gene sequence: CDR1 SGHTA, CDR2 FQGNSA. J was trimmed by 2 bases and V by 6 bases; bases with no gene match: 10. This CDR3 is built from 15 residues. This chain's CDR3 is CASRPRQGSAYEQYF. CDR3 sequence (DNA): TGTGCCAGCAGACCTAGACAGGGTAGCGCCTACGAGCAGTACTTC.

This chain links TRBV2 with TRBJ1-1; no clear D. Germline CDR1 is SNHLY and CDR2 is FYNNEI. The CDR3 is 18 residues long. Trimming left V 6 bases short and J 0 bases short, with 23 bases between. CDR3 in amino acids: CASRLPPGSLGMNTEAFF. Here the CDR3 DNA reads TGTGCCAGCAGACTCCCCCCGGGTTCCCTCGGGATGAACACTGAAGCTTTCTTT.

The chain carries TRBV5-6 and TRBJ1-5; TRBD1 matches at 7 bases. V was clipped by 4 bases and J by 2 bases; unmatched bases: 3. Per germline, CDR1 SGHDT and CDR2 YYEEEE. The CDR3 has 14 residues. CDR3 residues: CASSATGGNQPQHF. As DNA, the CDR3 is TGTGCCAGCAGCGCCACAGGGGGCAATCAGCCCCAGCATTTT.

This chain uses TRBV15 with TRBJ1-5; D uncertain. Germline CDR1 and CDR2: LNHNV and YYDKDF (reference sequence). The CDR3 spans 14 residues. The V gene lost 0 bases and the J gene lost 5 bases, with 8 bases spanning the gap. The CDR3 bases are TGTGCCACCAGCAGAGATCTTAGAGATCAGCCCCAGCATTTT. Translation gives CATSRDLRDQPQHF.

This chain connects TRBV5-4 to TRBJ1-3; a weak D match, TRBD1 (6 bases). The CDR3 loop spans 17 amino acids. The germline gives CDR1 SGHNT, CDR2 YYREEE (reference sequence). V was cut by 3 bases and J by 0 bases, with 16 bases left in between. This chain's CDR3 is CASSYGGAQSSGNTIYF. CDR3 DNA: TGTGCCAGCAGCTATGGGGGCGCACAGTCCTCTGGAAACACCATATATTTT. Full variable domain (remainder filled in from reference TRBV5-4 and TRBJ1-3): ETGVTQSPTHLIKTRGQQVTLRCSSQSGHNTVSWYQQALGQGPQFIFQYYREEENGRGNFPPRFSGLQFPNYSSELNVNALELDDSALYLCASSYGGAQSSGNTIYFGEGSWLTVV.

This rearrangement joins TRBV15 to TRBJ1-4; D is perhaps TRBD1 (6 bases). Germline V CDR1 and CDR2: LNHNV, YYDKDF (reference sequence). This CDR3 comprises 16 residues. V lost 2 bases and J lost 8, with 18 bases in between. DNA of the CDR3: TGTGCCACCAGCAGACTAGAGCCCGAAGACAGGGAAAAACTGTTTTTT. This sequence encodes CATSRLEPEDREKLFF.

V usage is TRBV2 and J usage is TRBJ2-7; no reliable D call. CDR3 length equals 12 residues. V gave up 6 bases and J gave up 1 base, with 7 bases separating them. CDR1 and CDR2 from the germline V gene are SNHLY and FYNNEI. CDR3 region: CASRQGSYEQYF. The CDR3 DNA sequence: TGTGCCAGCAGACAAGGATCCTACGAGCAGTACTTC.

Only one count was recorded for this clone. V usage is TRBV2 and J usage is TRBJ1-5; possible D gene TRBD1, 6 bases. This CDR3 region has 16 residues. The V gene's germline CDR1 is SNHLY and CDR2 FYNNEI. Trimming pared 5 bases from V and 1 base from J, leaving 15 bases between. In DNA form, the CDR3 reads TGTGCCAGCAGTAGGGACAATCTGGACAGCAATCAGCCCCAGCATTTT. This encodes CASSRDNLDSNQPQHF.